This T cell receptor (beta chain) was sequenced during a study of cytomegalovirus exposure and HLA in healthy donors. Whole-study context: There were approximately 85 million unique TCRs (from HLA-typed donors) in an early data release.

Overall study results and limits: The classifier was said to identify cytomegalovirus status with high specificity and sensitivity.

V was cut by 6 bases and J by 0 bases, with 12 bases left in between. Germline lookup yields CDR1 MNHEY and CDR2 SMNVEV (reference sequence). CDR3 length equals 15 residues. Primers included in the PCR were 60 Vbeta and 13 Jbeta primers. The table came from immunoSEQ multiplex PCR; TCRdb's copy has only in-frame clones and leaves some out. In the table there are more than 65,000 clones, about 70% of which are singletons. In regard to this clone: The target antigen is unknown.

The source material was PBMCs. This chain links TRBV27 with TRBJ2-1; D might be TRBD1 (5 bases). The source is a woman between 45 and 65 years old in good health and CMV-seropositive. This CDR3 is CASRRTGSSYNEQFF. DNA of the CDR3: TGTGCCAGCAGGCGCACAGGTAGCTCCTACAATGAGCAGTTCTTC.